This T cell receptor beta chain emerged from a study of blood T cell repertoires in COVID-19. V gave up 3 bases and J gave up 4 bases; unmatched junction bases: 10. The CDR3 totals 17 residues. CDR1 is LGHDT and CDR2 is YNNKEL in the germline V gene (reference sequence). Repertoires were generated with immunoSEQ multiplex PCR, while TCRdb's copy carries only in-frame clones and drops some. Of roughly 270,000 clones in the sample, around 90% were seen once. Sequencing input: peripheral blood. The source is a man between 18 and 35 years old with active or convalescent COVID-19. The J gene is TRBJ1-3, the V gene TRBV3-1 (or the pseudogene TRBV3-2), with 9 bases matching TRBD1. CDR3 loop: CASSHIPGQGTGNTIYF. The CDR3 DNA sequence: TGTGCCAGCAGCCACATTCCGGGACAGGGTACGGGAAACACCATATATTTT.